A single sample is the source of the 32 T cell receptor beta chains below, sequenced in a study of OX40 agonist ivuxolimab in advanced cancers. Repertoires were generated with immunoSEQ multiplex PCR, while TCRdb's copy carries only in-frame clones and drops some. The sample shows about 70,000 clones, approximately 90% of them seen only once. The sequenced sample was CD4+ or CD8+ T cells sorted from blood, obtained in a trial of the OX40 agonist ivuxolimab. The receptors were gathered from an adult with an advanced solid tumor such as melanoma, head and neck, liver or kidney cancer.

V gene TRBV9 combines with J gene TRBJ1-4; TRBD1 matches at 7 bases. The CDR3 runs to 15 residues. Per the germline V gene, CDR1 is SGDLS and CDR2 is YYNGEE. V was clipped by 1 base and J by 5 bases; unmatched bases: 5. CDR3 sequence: CASSVSAQGNEKLFF. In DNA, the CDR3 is TGTGCCAGCAGCGTAAGTGCACAGGGGAATGAAAAACTGTTTTTT.

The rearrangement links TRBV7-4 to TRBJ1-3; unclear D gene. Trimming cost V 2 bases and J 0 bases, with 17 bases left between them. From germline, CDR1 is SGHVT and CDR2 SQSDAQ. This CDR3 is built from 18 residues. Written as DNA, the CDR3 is TGTGCCAGCAGCTTAACGGGTGGGCGCCTGGACTCTGGAAACACCATATATTTT. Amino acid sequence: CASSLTGGRLDSGNTIYF.

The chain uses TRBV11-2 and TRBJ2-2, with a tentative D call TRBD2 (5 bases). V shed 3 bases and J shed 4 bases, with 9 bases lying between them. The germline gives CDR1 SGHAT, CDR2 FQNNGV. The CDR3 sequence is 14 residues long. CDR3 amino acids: CASSFGESTGELFF. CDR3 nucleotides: TGTGCCAGCAGCTTCGGGGAGAGCACCGGGGAGCTGTTTTTT.

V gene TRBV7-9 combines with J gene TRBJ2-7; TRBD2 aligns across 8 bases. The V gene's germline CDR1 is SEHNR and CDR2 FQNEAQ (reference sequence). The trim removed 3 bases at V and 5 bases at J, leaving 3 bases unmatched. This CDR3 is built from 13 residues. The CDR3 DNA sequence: TGTGCCAGCAGCTTTCCCGGGGGGGACGAGCAGTACTTC. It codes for CASSFPGGDEQYF.

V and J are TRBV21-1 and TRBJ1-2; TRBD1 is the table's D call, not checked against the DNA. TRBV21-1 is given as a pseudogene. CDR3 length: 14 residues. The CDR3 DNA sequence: TGTGCCAGCAGCAAGGTGGGCAGGGGCTATGGCTACACCTTC. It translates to CASSKVGRGYGYTF.

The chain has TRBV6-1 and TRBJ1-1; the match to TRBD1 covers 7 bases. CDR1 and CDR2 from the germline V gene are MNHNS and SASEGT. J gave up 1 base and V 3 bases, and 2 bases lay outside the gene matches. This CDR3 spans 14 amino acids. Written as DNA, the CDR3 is TGTGCCAGCAGTGACTGGACAGGGAACACTGAAGCTTTCTTT. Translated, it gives CASSDWTGNTEAFF.

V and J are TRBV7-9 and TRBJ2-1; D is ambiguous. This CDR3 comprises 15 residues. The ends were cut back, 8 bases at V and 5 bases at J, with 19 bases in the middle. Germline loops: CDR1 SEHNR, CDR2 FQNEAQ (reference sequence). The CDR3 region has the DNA TGTGCCAGCGTCTCTCCTCGGACCCAGGACAATGAGCAGTTCTTC. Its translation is CASVSPRTQDNEQFF. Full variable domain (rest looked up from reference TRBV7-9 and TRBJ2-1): DTGVSQNPRHKITKRGQNVTFRCDPISEHNRLYWYRQTLGQGPEFLTYFQNEAQLEKSRLLSDRFSAERPKGSFSTLEIQRTEQGDSAMYLCASVSPRTQDNEQFFGPGTRLTVL.

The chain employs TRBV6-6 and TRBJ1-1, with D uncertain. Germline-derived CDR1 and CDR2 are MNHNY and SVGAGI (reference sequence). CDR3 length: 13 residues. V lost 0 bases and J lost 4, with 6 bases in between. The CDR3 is CASSYSSSTEAFF. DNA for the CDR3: TGTGCCAGCAGTTACTCGTCGTCCACTGAAGCTTTCTTT.

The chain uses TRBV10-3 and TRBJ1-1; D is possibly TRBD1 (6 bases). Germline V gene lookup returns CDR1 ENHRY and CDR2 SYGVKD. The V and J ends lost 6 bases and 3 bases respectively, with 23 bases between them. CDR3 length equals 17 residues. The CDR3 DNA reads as TGTGCCATCAGAGGGGGAGGGGGGGCGCAGCTGGACACTGAAGCTTTCTTT. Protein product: CAIRGGGGAQLDTEAFF.

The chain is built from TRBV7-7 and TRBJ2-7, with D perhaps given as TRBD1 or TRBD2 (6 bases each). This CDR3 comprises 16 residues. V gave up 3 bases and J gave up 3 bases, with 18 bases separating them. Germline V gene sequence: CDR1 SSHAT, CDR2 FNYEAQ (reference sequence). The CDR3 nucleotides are TGTGCCAGCAGCTTTTACGTGGGGGGCCTTATCTACGAGCAGTACTTC. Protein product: CASSFYVGGLIYEQYF.

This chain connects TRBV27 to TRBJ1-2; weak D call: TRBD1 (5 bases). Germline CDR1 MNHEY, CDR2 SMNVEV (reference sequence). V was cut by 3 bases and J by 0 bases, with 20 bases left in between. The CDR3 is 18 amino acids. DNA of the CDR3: TGTGCCAGCAGTTTTTCGTTTAGACAGCCCTCGACTAACTATGGCTACACCTTC. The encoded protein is CASSFSFRQPSTNYGYTF.

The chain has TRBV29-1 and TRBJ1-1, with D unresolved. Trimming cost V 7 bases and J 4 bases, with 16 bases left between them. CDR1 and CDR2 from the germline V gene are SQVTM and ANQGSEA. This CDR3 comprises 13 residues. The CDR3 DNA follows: TGCAGCGGGGGTGGGCTGGTCGTCACTGAAGCTTTCTTT. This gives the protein CSGGGLVVTEAFF. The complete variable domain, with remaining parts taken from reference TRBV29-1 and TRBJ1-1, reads SAVISQKPSRDICQRGTSLTIQCQVDSQVTMMFWYRQQPGQSLTLIATANQGSEATYESGFVIDKFPISRPNLTFSTLTVSNMSPEDSSIYLCSGGGLVVTEAFFGQGTRLTVV.

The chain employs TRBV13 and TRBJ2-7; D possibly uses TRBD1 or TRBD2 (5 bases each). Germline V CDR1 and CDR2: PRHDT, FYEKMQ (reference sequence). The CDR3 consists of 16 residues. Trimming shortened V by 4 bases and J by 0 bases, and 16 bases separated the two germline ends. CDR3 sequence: CASSSRPGRVSYEQYF. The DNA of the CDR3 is TGTGCCAGCAGCTCCCGGCCGGGACGGGTCTCCTACGAGCAGTACTTC.

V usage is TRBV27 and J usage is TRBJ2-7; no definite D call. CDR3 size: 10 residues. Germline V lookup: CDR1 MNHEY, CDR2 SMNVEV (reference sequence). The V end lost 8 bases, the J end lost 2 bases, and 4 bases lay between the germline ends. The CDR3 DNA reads TGTGCCAGCGGGACCTACGAGCAGTACTTC. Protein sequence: CASGTYEQYF.

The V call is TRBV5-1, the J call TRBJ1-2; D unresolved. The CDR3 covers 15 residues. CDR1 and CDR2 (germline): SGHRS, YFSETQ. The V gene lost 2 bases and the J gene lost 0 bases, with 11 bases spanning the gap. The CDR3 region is CASSFDGDPNYGYTF. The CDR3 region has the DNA TGCGCCAGCAGCTTTGATGGCGATCCTAACTATGGCTACACCTTC.

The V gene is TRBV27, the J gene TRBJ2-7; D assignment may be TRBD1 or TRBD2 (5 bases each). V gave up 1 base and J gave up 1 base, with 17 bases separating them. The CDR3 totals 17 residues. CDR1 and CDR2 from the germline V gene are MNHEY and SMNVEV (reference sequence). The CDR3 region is CASSLLVAGSQSYEQYF. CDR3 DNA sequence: TGTGCCAGCAGTTTATTAGTAGCAGGGAGTCAGTCCTACGAGCAGTACTTC.

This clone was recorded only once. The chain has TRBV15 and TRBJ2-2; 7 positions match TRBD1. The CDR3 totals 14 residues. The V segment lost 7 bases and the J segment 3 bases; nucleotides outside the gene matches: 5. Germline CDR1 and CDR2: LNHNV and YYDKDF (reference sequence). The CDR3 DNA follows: TGTGCCACCACCGGGACAGCTTACACCGGGGAGCTGTTTTTT. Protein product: CATTGTAYTGELFF.

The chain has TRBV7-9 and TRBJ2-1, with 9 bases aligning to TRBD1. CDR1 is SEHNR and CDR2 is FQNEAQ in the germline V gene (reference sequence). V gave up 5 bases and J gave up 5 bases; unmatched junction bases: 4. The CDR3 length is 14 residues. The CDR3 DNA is TGTGCCAGCAGCCCCCGGACAGGGGACAATGAGCAGTTCTTC. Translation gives CASSPRTGDNEQFF.

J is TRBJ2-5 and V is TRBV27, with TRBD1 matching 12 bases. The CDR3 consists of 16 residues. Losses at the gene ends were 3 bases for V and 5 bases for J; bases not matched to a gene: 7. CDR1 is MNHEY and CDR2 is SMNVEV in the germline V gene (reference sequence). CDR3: CASSFGTGGFGETQYF. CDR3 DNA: TGTGCCAGCAGTTTTGGGACAGGGGGCTTCGGGGAGACCCAGTACTTC.

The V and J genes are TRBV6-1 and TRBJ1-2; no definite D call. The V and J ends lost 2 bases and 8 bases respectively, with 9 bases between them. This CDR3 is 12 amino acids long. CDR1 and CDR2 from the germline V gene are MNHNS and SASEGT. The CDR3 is CASSENRVGYTF. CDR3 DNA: TGTGCCAGCAGTGAAAACCGGGTGGGCTACACCTTC.

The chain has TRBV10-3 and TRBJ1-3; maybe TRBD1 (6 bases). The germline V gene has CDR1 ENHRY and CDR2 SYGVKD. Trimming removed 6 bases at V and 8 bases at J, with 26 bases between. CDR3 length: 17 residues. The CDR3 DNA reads TGTGCCATCAGCGAGAGGACAGTTACTCACGCGAGGGACACCATATATTTT. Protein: CAISERTVTHARDTIYF.

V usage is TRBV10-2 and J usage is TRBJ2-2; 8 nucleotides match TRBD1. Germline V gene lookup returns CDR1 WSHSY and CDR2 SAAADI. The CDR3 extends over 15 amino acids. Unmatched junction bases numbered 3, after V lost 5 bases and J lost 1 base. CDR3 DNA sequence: TGCGCCAGCAGTACAGGGGGTGAGAACACCGGGGAGCTGTTTTTT. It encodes CASSTGGENTGELFF.

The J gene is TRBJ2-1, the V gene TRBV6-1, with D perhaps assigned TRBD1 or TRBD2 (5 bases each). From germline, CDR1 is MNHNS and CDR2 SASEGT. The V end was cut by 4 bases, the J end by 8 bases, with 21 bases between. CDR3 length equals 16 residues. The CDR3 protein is CASSAPWGKLRHEQFF. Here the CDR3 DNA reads TGTGCCAGCAGTGCCCCGTGGGGGAAGTTGCGCCATGAGCAGTTCTTC.

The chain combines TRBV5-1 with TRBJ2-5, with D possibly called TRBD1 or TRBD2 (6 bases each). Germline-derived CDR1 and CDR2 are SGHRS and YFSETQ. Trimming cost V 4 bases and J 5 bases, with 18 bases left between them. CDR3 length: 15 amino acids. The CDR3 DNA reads TGCGCCAGCAGCCCCACGAGGGGGGCCGGGGAGACCCAGTACTTC. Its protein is CASSPTRGAGETQYF.

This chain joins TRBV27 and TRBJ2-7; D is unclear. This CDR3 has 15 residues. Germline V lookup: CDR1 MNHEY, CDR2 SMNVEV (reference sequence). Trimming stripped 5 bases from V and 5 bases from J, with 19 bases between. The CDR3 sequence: CASSAQDGYSNEQYF. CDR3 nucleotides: TGTGCCAGCAGTGCCCAGGACGGATATTCAAACGAGCAGTACTTC.

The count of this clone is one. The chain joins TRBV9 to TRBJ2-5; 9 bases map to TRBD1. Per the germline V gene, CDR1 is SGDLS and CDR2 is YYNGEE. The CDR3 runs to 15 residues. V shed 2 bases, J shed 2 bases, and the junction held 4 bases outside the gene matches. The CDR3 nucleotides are TGTGCCAGCAGCGTGGGGGACAGGGAGCAAGAGACCCAGTACTTC. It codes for CASSVGDREQETQYF.

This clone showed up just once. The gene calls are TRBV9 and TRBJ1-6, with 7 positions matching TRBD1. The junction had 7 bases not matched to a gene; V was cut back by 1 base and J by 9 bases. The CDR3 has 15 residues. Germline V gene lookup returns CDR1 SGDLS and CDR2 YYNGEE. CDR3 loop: CASSVLGTEGSPLHF. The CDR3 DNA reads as TGTGCCAGCAGCGTACTCGGGACAGAGGGTTCACCCCTCCACTTT.

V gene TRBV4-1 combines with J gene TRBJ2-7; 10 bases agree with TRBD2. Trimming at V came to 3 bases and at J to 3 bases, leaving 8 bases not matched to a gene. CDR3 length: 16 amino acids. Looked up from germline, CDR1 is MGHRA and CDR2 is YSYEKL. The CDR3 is CASSHASSGGFYEQYF. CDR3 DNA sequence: TGCGCCAGCAGCCACGCCTCTAGCGGGGGTTTCTACGAGCAGTACTTC.

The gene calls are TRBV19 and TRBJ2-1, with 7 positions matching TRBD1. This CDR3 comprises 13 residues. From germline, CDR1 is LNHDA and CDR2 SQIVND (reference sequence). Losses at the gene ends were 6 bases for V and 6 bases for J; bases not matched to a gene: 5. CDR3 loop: CASSIWTGNEQFF. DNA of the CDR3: TGTGCCAGTAGCATATGGACAGGCAATGAGCAGTTCTTC.

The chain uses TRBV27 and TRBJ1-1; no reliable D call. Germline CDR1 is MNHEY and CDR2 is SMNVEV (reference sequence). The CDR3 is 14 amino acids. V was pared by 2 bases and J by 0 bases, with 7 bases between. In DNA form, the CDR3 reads TGTGCCAGCAGTTTAGGTTCCATGAACACTGAAGCTTTCTTT. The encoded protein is CASSLGSMNTEAFF.

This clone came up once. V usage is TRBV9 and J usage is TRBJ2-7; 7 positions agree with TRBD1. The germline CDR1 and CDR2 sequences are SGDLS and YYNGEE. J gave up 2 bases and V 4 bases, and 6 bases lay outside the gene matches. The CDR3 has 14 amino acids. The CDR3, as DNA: TGTGCCAGCAGCCCCCGGGACAGCCCCTACGAGCAGTACTTC. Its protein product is CASSPRDSPYEQYF.

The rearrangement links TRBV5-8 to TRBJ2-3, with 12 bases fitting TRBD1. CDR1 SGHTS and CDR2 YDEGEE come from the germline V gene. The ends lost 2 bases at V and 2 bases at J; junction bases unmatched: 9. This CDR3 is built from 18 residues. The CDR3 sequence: CASSFEPGQGATTDTQYF. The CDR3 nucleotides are TGTGCCAGCAGCTTTGAACCGGGACAGGGGGCCACCACAGATACGCAGTATTTT.